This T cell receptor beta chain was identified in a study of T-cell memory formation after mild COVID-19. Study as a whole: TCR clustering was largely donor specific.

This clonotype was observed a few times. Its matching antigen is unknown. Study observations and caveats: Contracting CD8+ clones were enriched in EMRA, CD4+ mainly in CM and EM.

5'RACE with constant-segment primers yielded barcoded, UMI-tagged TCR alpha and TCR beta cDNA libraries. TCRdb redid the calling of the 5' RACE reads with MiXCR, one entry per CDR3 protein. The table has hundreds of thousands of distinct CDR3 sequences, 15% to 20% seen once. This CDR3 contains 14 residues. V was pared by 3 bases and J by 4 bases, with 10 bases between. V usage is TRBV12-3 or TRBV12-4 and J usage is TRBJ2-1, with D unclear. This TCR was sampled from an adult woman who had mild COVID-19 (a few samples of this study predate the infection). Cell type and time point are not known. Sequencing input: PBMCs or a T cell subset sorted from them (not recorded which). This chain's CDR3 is CASSLVARYNEQFF. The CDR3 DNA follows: TGTGCCAGCAGTTTGGTAGCCAGGTACAATGAGCAGTTCTTC.